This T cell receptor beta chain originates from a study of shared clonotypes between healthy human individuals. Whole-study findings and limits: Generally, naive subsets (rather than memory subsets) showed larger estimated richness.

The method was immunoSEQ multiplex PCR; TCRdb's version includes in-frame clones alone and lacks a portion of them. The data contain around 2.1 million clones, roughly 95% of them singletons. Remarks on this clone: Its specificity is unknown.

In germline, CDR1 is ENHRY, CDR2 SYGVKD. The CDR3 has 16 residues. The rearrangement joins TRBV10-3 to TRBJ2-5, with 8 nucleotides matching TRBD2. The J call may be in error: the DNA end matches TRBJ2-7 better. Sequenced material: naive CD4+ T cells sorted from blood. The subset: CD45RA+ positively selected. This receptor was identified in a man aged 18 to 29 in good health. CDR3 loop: CATGGNLVAGSYEQYF. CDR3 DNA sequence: TGTGCCACCGGAGGGAATTTGGTAGCGGGATCCTACGAGCAGTACTTC.